This T cell receptor beta chain was found in a study of T cells in Graves' hyperthyroidism and ophthalmopathy. This clonotype was seen many times. From RNA transcripts, TCR beta CDR3 regions were amplified. When the TCR CDR3 underwent first-round RT-PCR, the HTBI primer set was used. Each CDR3 protein gets one entry after TCRdb re-called the multiplex PCR reads with MiXCR. The data contain approximately 600,000 distinct CDR3 sequences, more than 13% of them singletons. Germline CDR1 reads LNHDA; CDR2 reads SQIVND (reference sequence). CDR3 length equals 18 residues. V lost 5 bases and J lost 1; bases outside the gene matches: 10. PBMCs were obtained from 7.5 to 10 ml fresh peripheral blood.

The chain couples TRBV19 to TRBJ1-5; 11 bases are shared with TRBD1. This receptor was obtained from a woman aged 18 to 35 with Graves' ophthalmopathy. Sequencing was done on a sample of blood. The CDR3 DNA follows: TGTGCCAGTAGTCCGGGACAGGGGGGCATGGGAAGCAATCAGCCCCAGCATTTT. Its protein product is CASSPGQGGMGSNQPQHF.